The 8 T cell receptor beta chains in this list originate from one sample, sequenced in a study of blood T cell repertoires in COVID-19 (dated by TCRdb to 2020 to 2022). The library was generated by the immunoSEQ multiplex PCR assay. Sourced from immuneACCESS, this table was stored by TCRdb with only in-frame sequences that have V and J called. A share of the clones is absent; for the studies checked, an unresolved V gene accounts for under half, and the remainder has no known explanation. A total of about 300,000 clones appear in this sample, 89% of them only once. The ten largest clones represent less than 2% of the sample. The sample consisted of PBMCs or T cells enriched from blood (not recorded which). The receptor source for this set is a woman aged 40 to 49 who had recovered from COVID-19.

The chain has TRBV6-2 or TRBV6-3 and TRBJ2-1; 8 bases fit TRBD2. With 5 bases clipped from V and 2 bases from J, the junction kept 11 bases outside the gene matches. CDR1 MNHEY and CDR2 SVGEGT come from the germline V gene. The CDR3 contains 17 residues. The CDR3 sequence is CASSPRASGSTYNEQFF. Written as DNA, the CDR3 is TGTGCCAGCAGTCCCCGGGCCAGCGGGAGTACCTACAATGAGCAGTTCTTC.

This chain links TRBV2 with TRBJ2-1, with TRBD1 matching over 10 bases. Germline V gives CDR1 SNHLY, CDR2 FYNNEI. The CDR3 covers 15 residues. The J segment lost 9 bases and the V segment lost 4 bases, leaving 9 bases of the junction unmatched. In DNA, the CDR3 is TGTGCCAGCAGTGCGGGACAGGGGATAGGTTTTGAGCAGTTCTTC. This gives the protein CASSAGQGIGFEQFF. Filled out from reference TRBV2 and TRBJ2-1, the complete variable domain reads EPEVTQTPSHQVTQMGQEVILRCVPISNHLYFYWYRQILGQKVEFLVSFYNNEISEKSEIFDDQFSVERPDGSNFTLKIRSTKLEDSAMYFCASSAGQGIGFEQFFGPGTRLTVL.

The V gene is TRBV6-5, the J gene TRBJ2-7, with 13 bases matching TRBD2. CDR3 size: 15 residues. Germline loops: CDR1 MNHEY, CDR2 SVGAGI. Losses at the gene ends were 6 bases for V and 2 bases for J; bases not matched to a gene: 4. This chain's CDR3 is CASSLGTSGTYEQYF. Here the CDR3 DNA reads TGTGCCAGCAGCCTAGGGACTAGCGGGACCTACGAGCAGTACTTC.

The chain has TRBV7-8 and TRBJ1-6; unclear D gene. V lost 0 bases, J lost 8 bases, and 11 bases lay in between. The germline V gene has CDR1 SGHVS and CDR2 FQNEAQ. The CDR3 is made up of 15 amino acids. CDR3 nucleotides: TGTGCCAGCAGCTTAGCTCGGGGTCCGGATTCACCCCTCCACTTT. This translates into CASSLARGPDSPLHF.

The gene calls are TRBV2 and TRBJ1-3, with 9 bases that match TRBD1. This CDR3 has 15 amino acids. V lost 7 bases and J lost 4; bases outside the gene matches: 8. Germline V gene lookup returns CDR1 SNHLY and CDR2 FYNNEI. CDR3 nucleotides: TGTGCCAGCATTCGGTGGGACAGGGCAGGAAACACCATATATTTT. Translation: CASIRWDRAGNTIYF. The variable domain in full, completed from reference TRBV2 and TRBJ1-3, reads EPEVTQTPSHQVTQMGQEVILRCVPISNHLYFYWYRQILGQKVEFLVSFYNNEISEKSEIFDDQFSVERPDGSNFTLKIRSTKLEDSAMYFCASIRWDRAGNTIYFGEGSWLTVV.

The rearrangement uses TRBV29-1 and TRBJ2-7; 10 bases are a match to TRBD1. Unmatched junction bases numbered 3, after V lost 4 bases and J lost 6 bases. Germline V gives CDR1 SQVTM, CDR2 ANQGSEA. This CDR3 region has 12 residues. The CDR3 DNA follows: TGCAGCGTTGGACAGGGGGCGGGCGAGCAGTACTTC. Its protein is CSVGQGAGEQYF.

The genes are TRBV6-4 and TRBJ1-5; D is uncertain. The CDR3 length is 16 residues. Trimming removed 2 bases at V and 4 bases at J, with 15 bases between. The germline V gene has CDR1 MRHNA and CDR2 SNTAGT. The CDR3 nucleotides are TGTGCCAGCAGTGACCTCCTAAGACCTAGAAATCAGCCCCAGCATTTT. Translated, it gives CASSDLLRPRNQPQHF.

V usage is TRBV5-1 and J usage is TRBJ2-1; D remains ambiguous. Between the trimmed V and J ends, which lost 4 bases and 6 bases, there was a span of 8 bases. The germline CDR1 and CDR2 sequences are SGHRS and YFSETQ. The CDR3 spans 12 residues. The CDR3 sequence is CASSALINEQFF. The CDR3 coding sequence is TGCGCCAGCAGCGCGTTAATCAATGAGCAGTTCTTC.